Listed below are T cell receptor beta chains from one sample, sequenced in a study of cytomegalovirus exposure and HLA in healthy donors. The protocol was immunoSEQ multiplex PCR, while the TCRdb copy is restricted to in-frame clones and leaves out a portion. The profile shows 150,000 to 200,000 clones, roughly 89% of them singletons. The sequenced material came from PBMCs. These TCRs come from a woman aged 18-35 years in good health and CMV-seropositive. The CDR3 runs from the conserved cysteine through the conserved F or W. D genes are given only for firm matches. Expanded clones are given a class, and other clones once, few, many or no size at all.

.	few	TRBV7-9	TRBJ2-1	TGTGCCAGCAGCTCAAACCTCAGGGGCCGGAATGAGCAGTTCTTC	CASSSNLRGRNEQFF
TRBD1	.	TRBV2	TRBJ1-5	TGTGCCACCAATAGCGGGGACAGGGTGGATCAGCCCCAGCATTTT	CATNSGDRVDQPQHF
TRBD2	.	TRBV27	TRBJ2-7	TGTGCCAGCAAGCGGACGGGAGGGGGCTACGAGCAGTACTTC	CASKRTGGGYEQYF
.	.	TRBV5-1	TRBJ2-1	TGCGCCAGCAGCTTGGACGGAGGGAATGAGCAGTTCTTC	CASSLDGGNEQFF
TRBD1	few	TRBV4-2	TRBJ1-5	TGTGCCAGCAGCATAAGGTCCGGGACAGGGGGCCATCAGCCCCAGCATTTT	CASSIRSGTGGHQPQHF
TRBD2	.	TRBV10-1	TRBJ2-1	TGCGCCAGCAGCGACCAACTAGCGGCGGCCTACAATGAGCAGTTCTTC	CASSDQLAAAYNEQFF
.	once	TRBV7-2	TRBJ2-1	TGTGCCAGCAGCTTAGATCAGGCAGGCTCCTACAATGAGCAGTTCTTC	CASSLDQAGSYNEQFF
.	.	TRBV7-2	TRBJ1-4	TGTGCCAGCAGCTTAGTTGGGGCAGGGGTTAATGAAAAACTGTTTTTT	CASSLVGAGVNEKLFF
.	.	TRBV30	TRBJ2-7	TGTGCCTGGAACGATATAAACAGGGCGGTGAACTTC	CAWNDINRAVNF
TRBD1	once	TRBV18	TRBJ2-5	TGTGCCAGCTCCCTTGGACAGGGTGTGGAGACCCAGTACTTC	CASSLGQGVETQYF
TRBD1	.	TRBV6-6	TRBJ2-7	TGTGCCAGCAGTTACCGGGACAGCTCCTACGAGCAGTACTTC	CASSYRDSSYEQYF
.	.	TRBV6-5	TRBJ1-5	TGTGCCAGCAGACAGGGAAATCAGCCCCAGCATTTT	CASRQGNQPQHF
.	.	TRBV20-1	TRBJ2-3	TGCAGTGCTTTAGGGGGAACGCAGTATTTT	CSALGGTQYF
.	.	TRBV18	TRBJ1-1	TGTGCCAGCTCACCCACCGGACAGCTTAACACTGAAGCTTTCTTT	CASSPTGQLNTEAFF
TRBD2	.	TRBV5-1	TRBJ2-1	TGCGCCAGCAGCTTGGCGGGGACTAGTTATACTATTGAGCAGTTCTTC	CASSLAGTSYTIEQFF
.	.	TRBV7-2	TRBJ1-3	TGTGCCACTACGGGACACCTTGGAAACACCATATATTTT	CATTGHLGNTIYF
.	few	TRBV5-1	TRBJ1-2	TGCGCCAGCAGCTTGACAGCCCAGTATGGCTACACCTTC	CASSLTAQYGYTF
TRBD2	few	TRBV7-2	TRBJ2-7	TGTGCCAGCAGCATCTCCGGGACGGGGGGCTACGAGCAGTACTTC	CASSISGTGGYEQYF
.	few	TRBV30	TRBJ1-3	TGTGCCTGGAGCTACGGTTCGGGAAACACCATATATTTT	CAWSYGSGNTIYF
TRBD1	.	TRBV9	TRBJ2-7	TGTGCCAGCAGCCCACGGGACAGGGGGTCTTACGAGCAGTACTTC	CASSPRDRGSYEQYF
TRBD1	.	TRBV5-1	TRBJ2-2	TGCGCCAGCAGCGTACAGGGGGCGCCCACCGGGGAGCTGTTTTTT	CASSVQGAPTGELFF
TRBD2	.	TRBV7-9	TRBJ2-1	TGTGCCAGCAGCTACCCCCTTAAGGCTAGCGGGAGGGATGAGCAGTTCTTC	CASSYPLKASGRDEQFF
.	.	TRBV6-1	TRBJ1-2	TGTGCCAGCAGTGGGGGCACTTCTAACTATGGCTACACCTTC	CASSGGTSNYGYTF
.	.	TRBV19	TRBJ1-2	TGTGCCAGTAGTTGGTCCAGCGTGATCTATGGCTACACCTTC	CASSWSSVIYGYTF
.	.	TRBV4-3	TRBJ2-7	TGCGCCAGCAGCCAAGATCCGACAGGCACCTACTACGAGCAGTACTTC	CASSQDPTGTYYEQYF
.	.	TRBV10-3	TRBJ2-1	TGTGCCATCAGTGAGTCCCTAGACTATCCTAGCCTCCACAATGAGCAGTTCTTC	CAISESLDYPSLHNEQFF
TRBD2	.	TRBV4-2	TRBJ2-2	TGTGCCAGCAGCCCCACCTTGGGGCCTAGCGGGAGTGGGACCGGGGAGCTGTTTTTT	CASSPTLGPSGSGTGELFF
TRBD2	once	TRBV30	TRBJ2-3	TGTGCCTGGATCCCCGCGGGAGGCTCAGATACGCAGTATTTT	CAWIPAGGSDTQYF
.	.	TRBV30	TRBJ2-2	TGTGCCTGGAGTGAGTCAAGGAGACTAGGAGCCACCGGGGAGCTGTTTTTT	CAWSESRRLGATGELFF
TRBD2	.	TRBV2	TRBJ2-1	TGTGCCAGCAGTGCGAGCGGGAGGGCGTACAATGAGCAGTTCTTC	CASSASGRAYNEQFF
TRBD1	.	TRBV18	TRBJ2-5	TGTGCCAGCTCCCTCATTCGACGGGGACAGGGCGAGGCAGAGACCCAGTACTTC	CASSLIRRGQGEAETQYF
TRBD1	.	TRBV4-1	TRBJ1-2	TGCGCCAGCAGTTTTAAAGGACAGGGGGTTAACTATGGCTACACCTTC	CASSFKGQGVNYGYTF
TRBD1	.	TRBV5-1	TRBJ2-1	TGCGCCAGCAGCTTGGACAGGGGCGATGACGATGAGCAGTTCTTC	CASSLDRGDDDEQFF
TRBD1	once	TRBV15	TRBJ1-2	TGTGCCACCAGCAGAGTCACAGGGGACGGCTACACCTTC	CATSRVTGDGYTF
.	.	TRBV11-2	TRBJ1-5	TGTGCCAGCAGCTTATCGCAGGGCATAGGTCAGCCCCAGCATTTT	CASSLSQGIGQPQHF
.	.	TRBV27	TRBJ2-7	TGTGCCAGCAGCTTCATGGCCGAGCAGTACTTC	CASSFMAEQYF
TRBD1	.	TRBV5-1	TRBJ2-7	TGCGCCAGCAGCTGGGGTCGGACAGGGCGTACCTACGAGCAGTACTTC	CASSWGRTGRTYEQYF
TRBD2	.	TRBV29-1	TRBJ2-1	TGCAGCGTTGGTCCCCTGACTAGCGGGAGTCAGAATGAGCAGTTCTTC	CSVGPLTSGSQNEQFF
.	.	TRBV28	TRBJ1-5	TGTGCCAGCAACATACAGGGAAGGGGCAATCAGCCCCAGCATTTT	CASNIQGRGNQPQHF
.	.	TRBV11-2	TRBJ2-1	TGTGCCAGCAGATCGGGAGTTGAGCAGTTCTTC	CASRSGVEQFF
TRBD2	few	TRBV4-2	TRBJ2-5	TGTGCCAGCAGCCAACGGAGCGGGACGAAAGAGACCCAGTACTTC	CASSQRSGTKETQYF
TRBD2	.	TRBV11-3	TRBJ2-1	TGTGCCAGCAGCTTTGGGGGGACTAGGTCCTACAATGAGCAGTTCTTC	CASSFGGTRSYNEQFF
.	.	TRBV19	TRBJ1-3	TGTGCCAGTAGCGGAGGAGGGGTTGGAAACACCATATATTTT	CASSGGGVGNTIYF
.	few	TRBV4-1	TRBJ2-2	TGCGCCAGCAGCCAAGGCCAGGGGCCACAGAACGGGGAGCTGTTTTTT	CASSQGQGPQNGELFF
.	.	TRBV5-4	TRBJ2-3	TGTGCCAGCAGCTTGGCCTCTGCGGGCCGAAGAGGTACGCAGTATTTT	CASSLASAGRRGTQYF
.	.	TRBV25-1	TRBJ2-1	TGTGCCAGCAGGCCGGGATTTTCGGGGAATGAGCAGTTCTTC	CASRPGFSGNEQFF
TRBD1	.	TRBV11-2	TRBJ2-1	TGTGCCAGCAGCCTTAGGACCGGGACAGGGAACAATGAGCAGTTCTTC	CASSLRTGTGNNEQFF
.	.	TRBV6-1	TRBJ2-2	TGTGCCAGCAGTGAAGGCTGGGGAACCAGGGGCACCGGGGAGCTGTTTTTT	CASSEGWGTRGTGELFF